The clone carrying this T cell receptor (beta chain) was detected once. Repertoires were generated with immunoSEQ multiplex PCR, while TCRdb's copy carries only in-frame clones and drops some. The table records 15,000 to 20,000 clones, around four fifths of them present only once. The sample comes from a study of OX40 agonist ivuxolimab in advanced cancers. CDR3 size: 14 residues. Germline CDR1 MNHNS, CDR2 SASEGT. Trimming removed 6 bases from V and 3 bases from J, with 14 bases in between. This clonotype was sampled from an adult with an advanced solid tumor such as melanoma, head and neck, liver or kidney cancer. Specimen: CD4+ or CD8+ T cells sorted from blood, collected in a trial of the OX40 agonist ivuxolimab. V gene TRBV6-1 combines with J gene TRBJ2-5, with a weak D call TRBD2 (6 bases). CDR3 DNA sequence: TGTGCCAGCAGCGGGGGACCTGATAAAGAGACCCAGTACTTC. Residues: CASSGGPDKETQYF.